This TCR beta chain was captured in a study of CD8 T cells in Susac syndrome. CDR1 and CDR2 (germline): KGHSH, LQKENI. The CDR3 sequence is 16 residues long. Trimming took 1 base from V and 6 from J; bases not matched to a gene: 8. Reverse transcription used about 0.45 to 1 ug RNA and random hexamers. A single record per CDR3 protein comes from TCRdb applying MiXCR to the immunoSEQ multiplex PCR reads. This table holds some 68,000 distinct CDR3 sequences, 93% found once. Findings and limits, study-wide: In Susac patients, clonal expansion was not detected in CD4+ cells.

Comments on this clonotype: Its target is not known.

The sample consisted of CD4+ T cells from PBMCs. This TCR was recovered from a human donor with Susac syndrome. The chain links TRBV18 to TRBJ2-3, with 9 bases fitting TRBD1. The CDR3 DNA reads as TGTGCCAGCTCACCACGCAGGACAGGGGTGTATGATACGCAGTATTTT. Its protein is CASSPRRTGVYDTQYF.